This T cell receptor beta chain was sequenced during a study of a mutant IDH1 vaccine in newly diagnosed glioma. Study as a whole: Vaccinations, eight in total, occurred in weeks 1, 3, 5, 7, 11, 15, 19, 23.

Profiling relied on immunoSEQ multiplex PCR, and the TCRdb table lists in-frame clones only, not all of them. The repertoire consists of about 60,000 clones, with under 90% occurring once and the leading ten covering about 7%. The time point here: week 5, during vaccination. Every single dose of the vaccine, 300 ug of mutant IDH1 20-mer peptide, came with topical imiquimod. Turning to this clone: The antigen is not known.

This CDR3 has 14 amino acids. The V end lost 0 bases, the J end lost 5 bases, and 11 bases lay between the germline ends. Per the germline V gene, CDR1 is SGHTA and CDR2 is FQGNSA. The sequence was obtained from a woman aged 45-59 years with glioma. This chain uses TRBV7-2 with TRBJ2-7; no definite D call. The specimen was PBMCs, collected from a glioma patient whose treatment included an IDH1 peptide vaccine. The CDR3: CASSLAQASNEQYF. The CDR3 DNA is TGTGCCAGCAGCTTAGCCCAGGCCAGTAACGAGCAGTACTTC.